This T cell receptor (beta chain) was sequenced for a study of T cells in Graves' hyperthyroidism and ophthalmopathy. The study's findings and limits: Most clonotypes that expanded in the thyroid above 0.001 also showed up in blood.

RNA transcripts yielded amplified TCR beta CDR3 regions. The study used the HTBI primer set for a first-round RT-PCR of the TCR CDR3. TCRdb recomputed calls from the multiplex PCR reads with MiXCR, one row per CDR3 protein. The sample lists about 400,000 distinct CDR3 sequences; roughly 14% were seen once. This clonotype was seen many times. Antigen unknown. This receptor was taken from a woman in her late teens or twenties with Graves' hyperthyroidism. Sequencing was performed on blood.

The CDR3 region is CASSFSRTGDGYTF. CDR3 in DNA: TGTGCCAGCAGTTTCAGCCGGACAGGGGACGGCTACACCTTC. The rearrangement joins TRBV6-1 to TRBJ1-2; 9 bases are a match to TRBD1. V trimming: 5 bases; J trimming: 8 bases; junction bases outside the gene matches: 9. The CDR3 has 14 residues. Per the germline V gene, CDR1 is MNHNS and CDR2 is SASEGT.